Listed below are T cell receptor beta chains from one sample, sequenced in a study of blood T cell repertoires in COVID-19. Sequenced by immunoSEQ multiplex PCR; TCRdb stores in-frame clones only, minus some. The sample holds about 260,000 clones; over 75% are singletons and the top ten take less than 3%. Sequencing used peripheral blood. The origin of the receptors is a woman between 50 and 59 years old with acute or convalescent COVID-19. CDR3s include the opening cysteine and the closing phenylalanine or tryptophan. The D gene is left open where the match is weak. The size field is filled for only some rows; it gives once, few, many or a size class.

DNA: TGTGCCAGCAGTCCACTCCGACTAGCGGGAGTAGAAGATACGCAGTATTTT
CDR3: CASSPLRLAGVEDTQYF
D: TRBD2
size: NA
J: TRBJ2-3
V: TRBV27

DNA: TGTGCCAGCAGCCCCAGACACGACCAGGTGAACACTGAAGCTTTCTTT
CDR3: CASSPRHDQVNTEAFF
D: NA
size: NA
J: TRBJ1-1
V: TRBV3-1/TRBV3-2

DNA: TGTGCCAGCAGCTTAGAGGGGGATTGGAACACTGAAGCTTTCTTT
CDR3: CASSLEGDWNTEAFF
D: NA
size: NA
J: TRBJ1-1
V: TRBV7-6

DNA: TGCGCCAGCCGCTCGGGAAACACCATATATTTT
CDR3: CASRSGNTIYF
D: NA
size: NA
J: TRBJ1-3
V: TRBV5-1

DNA: TGCGCCAGCAGCCCCGGACTAGCGGGACTCACAGATACGCAGTATTTT
CDR3: CASSPGLAGLTDTQYF
D: TRBD2
size: NA
J: TRBJ2-3
V: TRBV5-1

DNA: TGTGCCAGCAGCGTATTAGCGGGAGTACGGGGAGATACGCAGTATTTT
CDR3: CASSVLAGVRGDTQYF
D: TRBD2
size: NA
J: TRBJ2-3
V: TRBV9

DNA: TGTGCCAGCTCATCCCTACAGGGGCTGGACACTGAAGCTTTCTTT
CDR3: CASSSLQGLDTEAFF
D: TRBD1
size: NA
J: TRBJ1-1
V: TRBV18

DNA: TGTGCCAGCAGTTTATTACAGGGGGCGCATGGCTACACCTTC
CDR3: CASSLLQGAHGYTF
D: TRBD1
size: NA
J: TRBJ1-2
V: TRBV28

DNA: TGTGCCAGCAGCCAAGTCCGGACTAGCGGGAGAGCCCAAGAGACCCAGTACTTC
CDR3: CASSQVRTSGRAQETQYF
D: TRBD2
size: NA
J: TRBJ2-5
V: TRBV4-2

DNA: TGTGCCAGCAGCTTATGGGCTAGCTTACAAGAGACCCAGTACTTC
CDR3: CASSLWASLQETQYF
D: NA
size: NA
J: TRBJ2-5
V: TRBV7-2

DNA: TGCAGCGGCGGCGAAGGGGGCTCGGGCTATGGCTACACCTTC
CDR3: CSGGEGGSGYGYTF
D: TRBD1
size: NA
J: TRBJ1-2
V: TRBV29-1

DNA: TGTGCCAGCAGTTTAATCGGGGGGAAGGACTATGGCTACACCTTC
CDR3: CASSLIGGKDYGYTF
D: NA
size: NA
J: TRBJ1-2
V: TRBV28

DNA: TGTGCCAGCAGTCGACCGGGACAGGGAGGCTACAATGAGCAGTTCTTC
CDR3: CASSRPGQGGYNEQFF
D: TRBD1
size: NA
J: TRBJ2-1
V: TRBV6-2/TRBV6-3

DNA: TGTGCCAGCAGGGCTAGCGGGGGAGCCTACGAGCAGTACTTC
CDR3: CASRASGGAYEQYF
D: TRBD2
size: NA
J: TRBJ2-7
V: TRBV2

DNA: TGTGCCAGCAGTCTAGGTGACAGCCAGACCCAGTACTTC
CDR3: CASSLGDSQTQYF
D: NA
size: NA
J: TRBJ2-5
V: TRBV27

DNA: TGTGCCAGCTCTCGCGACAGGGCCCCCTACGAGCAGTACTTC
CDR3: CASSRDRAPYEQYF
D: TRBD1
size: once
J: TRBJ2-7
V: TRBV18

DNA: TGTGCCAGCAGCTTTGGACAGGGCAATGAGCAGTTCTTC
CDR3: CASSFGQGNEQFF
D: TRBD1
size: NA
J: TRBJ2-1
V: TRBV7-3

DNA: TGTGCCAGCAGGCCTACAGGGGGTTCCGGGGAGCTGTTTTTT
CDR3: CASRPTGGSGELFF
D: TRBD1
size: once
J: TRBJ2-2
V: TRBV2

DNA: TGTGCCAGCGCACCAAACTTAATCGGGTTCTACGAGCAGTACTTC
CDR3: CASAPNLIGFYEQYF
D: NA
size: few
J: TRBJ2-7
V: TRBV9

DNA: TGCAGCGTTGAAAAGGAGCGGGAGGGCGGGGAGCTGTTTTTT
CDR3: CSVEKEREGGELFF
D: TRBD2
size: NA
J: TRBJ2-2
V: TRBV29-1

DNA: TGCGCCAGCAGCTTGGCCCCCCTCGGGAGGACCAATCAGCCCCAGCATTTT
CDR3: CASSLAPLGRTNQPQHF
D: NA
size: NA
J: TRBJ1-5
V: TRBV5-1

DNA: TGTGCCAGCAGGGCAGGGTCCTACGAGCAGTACTTC
CDR3: CASRAGSYEQYF
D: NA
size: NA
J: TRBJ2-7
V: TRBV6-5

DNA: TGTGCCAGCAGCGCTACTAGCGCAGATACGCAGTATTTT
CDR3: CASSATSADTQYF
D: TRBD2
size: NA
J: TRBJ2-3
V: TRBV6-5

DNA: TGTGCCAGCAGTTTAATTTTAGAGAACACTGAAGCTTTCTTT
CDR3: CASSLILENTEAFF
D: NA
size: NA
J: TRBJ1-1
V: TRBV27

DNA: TGTGCCAGCAGCTTCGGCGGGGGGACCCAGTACTTC
CDR3: CASSFGGGTQYF
D: TRBD2
size: NA
J: TRBJ2-5
V: TRBV7-3

DNA: TGCGCCAGCAGCCCCCCCTTGGGGGGTTTCTCCTACGAGCAGTACTTC
CDR3: CASSPPLGGFSYEQYF
D: NA
size: NA
J: TRBJ2-7
V: TRBV5-1

DNA: TGTGCCAGCAGTGATCGGACTAGCGGGTTCTACGAGCAGTACTTC
CDR3: CASSDRTSGFYEQYF
D: TRBD2
size: NA
J: TRBJ2-7
V: TRBV27

DNA: TGTGCCAGCAGTTTACTCCGATTAGCGGATTACAATGAGCAGTTCTTC
CDR3: CASSLLRLADYNEQFF
D: NA
size: NA
J: TRBJ2-1
V: TRBV28

DNA: TGTGCCAGCAGCCAAGGGTGGGGACTGGGGGACACTGAAGCTTTCTTT
CDR3: CASSQGWGLGDTEAFF
D: NA
size: NA
J: TRBJ1-1
V: TRBV3-1/TRBV3-2

DNA: TGTGCCACCAGCAGCCTCGGACATAATGCGCAGTATTTT
CDR3: CATSSLGHNAQYF
D: NA
size: once
J: TRBJ2-3
V: TRBV15

DNA: TGTGCCAGCTCAGTTGGGACTAGCGGGAGTCACGCACCGCAGTTCTTC
CDR3: CASSVGTSGSHAPQFF
D: TRBD2
size: NA
J: TRBJ2-1
V: TRBV18

DNA: TGTGCCAGCAACTTGCGGGCGGGAGGAGGTACCGGGGAGCTGTTTTTT
CDR3: CASNLRAGGGTGELFF
D: TRBD2
size: NA
J: TRBJ2-2
V: TRBV2

DNA: TGTGCCAGCAGTGACGGGGCGGGATTTGGTCTCGGGCAGTTCTTC
CDR3: CASSDGAGFGLGQFF
D: NA
size: NA
J: TRBJ2-1
V: TRBV6-4

DNA: TGTGCCAGCATCCACCCCTCGGGGGGGCGCTTCGAGCAGTACTTC
CDR3: CASIHPSGGRFEQYF
D: TRBD2
size: NA
J: TRBJ2-7
V: TRBV7-9

DNA: TGTGCCAGCAGCCTCCCCTCCCGGCGAGGTGAAGCTTTCTTT
CDR3: CASSLPSRRGEAFF
D: NA
size: NA
J: TRBJ1-1
V: TRBV5-4

DNA: TGCAGTGCTAATGAGTTTGTGACTAGCGGTTCCTACGAGCAGTACTTC
CDR3: CSANEFVTSGSYEQYF
D: TRBD2
size: NA
J: TRBJ2-7
V: TRBV20-1

DNA: TGTGCCACCAGTGATTTAGGGGCAGGGAAAGAGACCCAGTACTTC
CDR3: CATSDLGAGKETQYF
D: NA
size: NA
J: TRBJ2-5
V: TRBV24-1

DNA: TGTGCCAGCAGGGACAGAACAACTAATGAAAAACTGTTTTTT
CDR3: CASRDRTTNEKLFF
D: NA
size: few
J: TRBJ1-4
V: TRBV6-5

DNA: TGTGCCAGCAGCCGCACCCTTACTATTAGCTCCTACAATGAGCAGTTCTTC
CDR3: CASSRTLTISSYNEQFF
D: NA
size: NA
J: TRBJ2-1
V: TRBV28

DNA: TGTGCCAGCAGCACCACAGGGCTTGGCTACACCTTC
CDR3: CASSTTGLGYTF
D: NA
size: NA
J: TRBJ1-2
V: TRBV7-8

DNA: TGTGCCAGCAGTGATGGGACAGGGCAGGGTCCCTATGGCTACACCTTC
CDR3: CASSDGTGQGPYGYTF
D: TRBD1
size: NA
J: TRBJ1-2
V: TRBV6-1

DNA: TGTGCCAGCAGCCAACAGGGCGTACTAAATGAAAAACTGTTTTTT
CDR3: CASSQQGVLNEKLFF
D: NA
size: NA
J: TRBJ1-4
V: TRBV3-1/TRBV3-2

DNA: TGTGCCACCTGGACAGGGGGTAATTCACCCCTCCACTTT
CDR3: CATWTGGNSPLHF
D: TRBD1
size: NA
J: TRBJ1-6
V: TRBV6-5

DNA: TGTGCCAGCAGTTCGGGACAGGGGATCTACGAGCAGTACTTC
CDR3: CASSSGQGIYEQYF
D: TRBD1
size: NA
J: TRBJ2-7
V: TRBV27

DNA: TGTGCCAGCAGCCTAGGCGGCAGTTCTCCCTACAATGAGCAGTTCTTC
CDR3: CASSLGGSSPYNEQFF
D: NA
size: NA
J: TRBJ2-1
V: TRBV7-9

DNA: TGTGCCAGCACCGATTTCGGGGGAAGGTACGAGCAGTACTTC
CDR3: CASTDFGGRYEQYF
D: NA
size: NA
J: TRBJ2-7
V: TRBV28

DNA: TGTGCCAGCACCAGGACAGGGGAAAACATTCAGTACTTC
CDR3: CASTRTGENIQYF
D: TRBD1
size: once
J: TRBJ2-4
V: TRBV5-4

DNA: TGCGCCAGCAGCTGGGCCGGGACAGGGGATGAAAAACTGTTTTTT
CDR3: CASSWAGTGDEKLFF
D: TRBD1
size: NA
J: TRBJ1-4
V: TRBV5-1

DNA: TGTGCCAGCAGCCAGGGGGGTAGAGGGGTCAGTGAGCAGTTCTTC
CDR3: CASSQGGRGVSEQFF
D: NA
size: NA
J: TRBJ2-1
V: TRBV11-1